The 29 T cell receptor beta chains reported below all come from one sample, sequenced in a study of circulating and synovial CD4+ cells in juvenile arthritis. Using immunoSEQ multiplex PCR, the repertoire was profiled, and TCRdb retains in-frame clones only, with some absent. The sample has about 34,000 clones; about 95% are singletons. Sequenced input: CD4+ T cells from blood. The receptors here all came from a human donor with juvenile idiopathic arthritis.

The genes are TRBV4-3 and TRBJ2-1, with 10 positions matching TRBD2. The CDR3 spans 18 residues. Germline assignment: CDR1 LGHNA and CDR2 YSLEER. The V gene end was trimmed by 4 bases and the J gene end by 4 bases; junction bases not matched to a gene: 13. Written as DNA, the CDR3 is TGCGCCAGCAGCCCGACGGGTCCACTAGCGGGGTTTTACAATGAGCAGTTCTTC. Its protein is CASSPTGPLAGFYNEQFF.

The rearrangement links TRBV5-4 to TRBJ2-1; 7 nucleotides align to TRBD1. Losses at the gene ends were 0 bases for V and 8 bases for J; bases not matched to a gene: 2. The germline CDR1 and CDR2 sequences are SGHNT and YYREEE (reference sequence). The CDR3 runs 13 residues. CDR3 sequence (DNA): TGTGCCAGCAGCTTGGAGGGGGCGGATGAGCAGTTCTTC. This encodes CASSLEGADEQFF.

The V call is TRBV4-1, the J call TRBJ2-1; 10 bases match TRBD1. The CDR3 has 17 amino acids. Losses at the gene ends were 1 base for V and 6 bases for J; bases not matched to a gene: 9. Per germline, CDR1 MGHRA and CDR2 YSYEKL. CDR3 nucleotides: TGCGCCAGCAGCCAAGTAGGGCCGGGACAGGGGTTCAATGAGCAGTTCTTC. Protein sequence: CASSQVGPGQGFNEQFF.

V and J are TRBV15 and TRBJ2-1; D possibly corresponds to TRBD1 (6 bases). V was pared by 3 bases and J by 8 bases, with 26 bases between. The CDR3 loop spans 18 amino acids. CDR1 is LNHNV and CDR2 is YYDKDF in the germline V gene (reference sequence). CDR3 sequence: CATSSSFYGTRRFHEQFF. The CDR3 DNA reads as TGTGCCACCAGCAGCTCATTCTACGGGACACGACGTTTCCATGAGCAGTTCTTC.

The chain carries TRBV25-1 and TRBJ2-3; 7 bases align to TRBD1. The V gene's germline CDR1 is MGHDK and CDR2 SYGVNS. The V and J ends lost 6 bases and 4 bases, in that order; junction bases with no gene match: 7. The CDR3 spans 14 residues. This CDR3 is CASRDDRAADTQYF. CDR3 bases: TGTGCCAGCAGAGACGACAGGGCCGCAGATACGCAGTATTTT.

V gene TRBV4-3 combines with J gene TRBJ2-1, with TRBD1 matching over 10 bases. The germline V gene has CDR1 LGHNA and CDR2 YSLEER. Trimming took 0 bases from V and 7 from J; bases not matched to a gene: 6. This CDR3 is built from 16 residues. The CDR3 region is CASSQDPTGGRNEQFF. The CDR3 DNA follows: TGCGCCAGCAGCCAAGATCCGACAGGGGGCCGGAATGAGCAGTTCTTC.

V and J are TRBV5-5 and TRBJ1-5, with D perhaps TRBD1 (5 bases). Germline V CDR1 and CDR2: SGHKS, YYEKEE (reference sequence). The CDR3 sequence is 15 residues long. With 0 bases removed from V and 4 bases from J, the gap between germline ends came to 11 bases. CDR3: CASSLGRGPNQPQHF. The CDR3 DNA is TGTGCCAGCAGCTTGGGGAGGGGACCGAATCAGCCCCAGCATTTT.

This chain links TRBV5-4 with TRBJ2-3; 9 nucleotides line up with TRBD2. The CDR3 runs 17 residues. The V gene's germline CDR1 is SGHNT and CDR2 YYREEE (reference sequence). The trim removed 3 bases at V and 1 base at J, leaving 9 bases unmatched. This CDR3 is CASSWSSGSPRTDTQYF. In nucleotides, the CDR3 is TGTGCCAGCAGCTGGAGTAGCGGGAGTCCCCGCACAGATACGCAGTATTTT.

This clone has just one count. This rearrangement joins TRBV30 to TRBJ2-3; possible D gene TRBD2, 6 bases. Per the germline V gene, CDR1 is GTSNPN and CDR2 is SVGIG (reference sequence). Trimming shortened V by 3 bases and J by 4 bases, and 14 bases separated the two germline ends. The CDR3 is made up of 14 amino acids. Here the CDR3 DNA reads TGTGCCTGGAGGGTGGCGGGGAGCGCAGATACGCAGTATTTT. Translation gives CAWRVAGSADTQYF.

J is TRBJ1-1 and V is TRBV5-4; 10 bases match TRBD1. V was clipped by 3 bases and J by 1 base; unmatched bases: 3. The CDR3 spans 15 residues. The V gene's germline CDR1 is SGHNT and CDR2 YYREEE (reference sequence). CDR3 sequence (DNA): TGTGCCAGCAGCTCCTGGACAGGGGGGAACACTGAAGCTTTCTTT. Protein sequence: CASSSWTGGNTEAFF.

This clone was seen only once. The V call is TRBV10-3, the J call TRBJ2-3; 7 bases line up with TRBD2. The junction had 4 bases not matched to a gene; V was cut back by 3 bases and J by 4 bases. Germline CDR1 and CDR2: ENHRY and SYGVKD. The CDR3 is 14 residues long. In nucleotides, the CDR3 is TGTGCCATCAGTGATAGCGGGCGTTCAGATACGCAGTATTTT. This gives the protein CAISDSGRSDTQYF.

This chain links TRBV30 with TRBJ1-3; D is unresolved. The CDR3 is made up of 14 amino acids. Germline CDR1 is GTSNPN and CDR2 is SVGIG (reference sequence). Trimming left V 5 bases short and J 1 base short, with 12 bases between. The CDR3 DNA reads as TGTGCCTGGGTCCTGAGGTCTTCTGGAAACACCATATATTTT. Translation gives CAWVLRSSGNTIYF.

The CDR3 loop reads CASTGGDTLYGYTF. The CDR3 bases are TGTGCCAGCACTGGGGGGGACACTCTCTATGGCTACACCTTC. The chain uses TRBV6-1 and TRBJ1-2, with D possibly matching TRBD1 (6 bases). Germline CDR1 MNHNS, CDR2 SASEGT. The CDR3 is 14 residues long. V gave up 7 bases and J gave up 4 bases, with 16 bases separating them.

This clone was found once. V is TRBV5-8 and J is TRBJ2-7; 11 nucleotides align to TRBD2. Per the germline V gene, CDR1 is SGHTS and CDR2 is YDEGEE. The CDR3 is 15 amino acids. The ends lost 0 bases at V and 6 bases at J; junction bases unmatched: 5. Here the CDR3 reads CASSLGTSGPGEQYF. Written as DNA, the CDR3 is TGTGCCAGCAGCTTGGGGACTAGCGGGCCGGGCGAGCAGTACTTC.

V is TRBV20-1 and J is TRBJ1-1, with D tentatively TRBD1 (6 bases). V lost 5 bases and J lost 4, with 8 bases in between. The germline CDR1 and CDR2 sequences are DFQATT and SNEGSKA (reference sequence). The CDR3 runs to 11 residues. CDR3 DNA: TGCAGTGCTCTAGGGGGCACTGAAGCTTTCTTT. Protein: CSALGGTEAFF.

The rearrangement links TRBV6-6 to TRBJ1-4; the match to TRBD1 covers 8 bases. Germline CDR1 reads MNHNY; CDR2 reads SVGAGI (reference sequence). CDR3 length: 14 residues. V shed 5 bases and J 7 bases; nucleotides not matched to a gene: 6. Here the CDR3 reads CASSKGTGFEKLFF. The CDR3 bases are TGTGCCAGCAGTAAAGGGACAGGTTTTGAAAAACTGTTTTTT.

The CDR3 sequence: CASSGQRADANTGELFF. CDR3 DNA sequence: TGTGCCAGCAGCGGACAGAGGGCGGACGCGAACACCGGGGAGCTGTTTTTT. This chain connects TRBV5-4 to TRBJ2-2; D is possibly TRBD1 (6 bases). This CDR3 spans 17 amino acids. In germline, CDR1 is SGHNT, CDR2 YYREEE (reference sequence). Trimming took off 4 bases at V and 0 bases at J, with 16 bases between the two ends.

The CDR3 region is CSARFANTQYF. The CDR3 nucleotides are TGCAGTGCTAGATTTGCGAATACGCAGTATTTT. The chain recombines TRBV20-1 with TRBJ2-3, with unresolved D. The CDR3 runs 11 residues. Germline lookup yields CDR1 DFQATT and CDR2 SNEGSKA (reference sequence). Between the trimmed V and J ends, which lost 2 bases and 7 bases, there was a span of 7 bases.

The chain links TRBV10-3 to TRBJ1-2, with 11 bases identical to TRBD1. Trimming removed 7 bases from V and 7 bases from J; junction bases left unmatched: 5. Germline V CDR1 and CDR2: ENHRY, SYGVKD. This CDR3 is 13 amino acids long. Here the CDR3 reads CAINPGQGAGYTF. The CDR3 region has the DNA TGTGCCATCAACCCCGGACAGGGGGCTGGCTACACCTTC.

This rearrangement joins TRBV4-2 to TRBJ1-4, with 9 bases that match TRBD1. V trimming: 1 base; J trimming: 8 bases; junction bases outside the gene matches: 5. Germline assignment: CDR1 LGHNA and CDR2 YNFKEQ. The CDR3 spans 15 residues. The CDR3 coding sequence is TGTGCCAGCAGCCAAGGGGGGACAGGGTTCGAAAAACTGTTTTTT. This gives the protein CASSQGGTGFEKLFF.

The genes are TRBV6-6 and TRBJ1-1; 7 bases map to TRBD1. Per germline, CDR1 MNHNY and CDR2 SVGAGI (reference sequence). The V gene end was trimmed by 7 bases and the J gene end by 5 bases; junction bases not matched to a gene: 10. CDR3 size: 14 residues. CDR3 region: CASTTRQGGTEAFF. CDR3 sequence (DNA): TGTGCCAGCACAACCAGACAGGGCGGGACTGAAGCTTTCTTT.

The rearrangement uses TRBV30 and TRBJ2-6; D is perhaps TRBD1 (5 bases). Germline loops: CDR1 GTSNPN, CDR2 SVGIG (reference sequence). The CDR3 loop spans 16 amino acids. Trimming pared 0 bases from V and 4 bases from J, leaving 13 bases between. CDR3 in DNA: TGTGCCTGGAGTGTAGGGGCGGCTCCGGGGGCCAACGTCCTGACTTTC. It encodes CAWSVGAAPGANVLTF.

The chain combines TRBV19 with TRBJ2-2; D call uncertain. The V end lost 3 bases, the J end lost 4 bases, and 9 bases lay between the germline ends. This CDR3 is built from 14 residues. Germline V gene data show CDR1 as LNHDA and CDR2 as SQIVND (reference sequence). CDR3: CASSMGKVTGELFF. Written as DNA, the CDR3 is TGTGCCAGTAGTATGGGCAAGGTCACCGGGGAGCTGTTTTTT.

The genes are TRBV11-2 and TRBJ2-3; 9 bases agree with TRBD2. In germline, CDR1 is SGHAT, CDR2 FQNNGV. The CDR3 is 17 residues long. V was clipped by 5 bases and J by 0 bases; unmatched bases: 9. This chain's CDR3 is CASSAYLAGKSTDTQYF. CDR3 sequence (DNA): TGTGCCAGCAGCGCCTATCTAGCGGGAAAGAGCACAGATACGCAGTATTTT.

The V gene is TRBV18, the J gene TRBJ1-5; D is perhaps TRBD1 (5 bases). This CDR3 region has 13 residues. The V and J ends lost 10 bases and 4 bases respectively, with 14 bases between them. CDR1 is KGHSH, CDR2 LQKENI, per germline. CDR3 nucleotides: TGTGCCACCACGGGGGGGTCTAATCAGCCCCAGCATTTT. This gives the protein CATTGGSNQPQHF.

CDR3 coding DNA: TGTGCCAGCGGGGACAGGGGGCTTACTGAAGCTTTCTTT. This translates into CASGDRGLTEAFF. The chain joins TRBV6-1 to TRBJ1-1, with TRBD1 identical over 12 bases. CDR1 and CDR2 from the germline V gene are MNHNS and SASEGT. J was trimmed by 5 bases and V by 8 bases; bases with no gene match: 3. The CDR3 contains 13 residues.

CDR3 in amino acids: CASSQGQGKNEQYF. The CDR3, as DNA: TGTGCCAGCAGCCAGGGACAGGGGAAGAACGAGCAGTACTTC. The rearrangement links TRBV11-3 to TRBJ2-7, with 10 bases lining up with TRBD1. The CDR3 covers 14 residues. V dropped 5 bases and J dropped 5; count of bases not matched to a gene: 6. Germline V gene sequence: CDR1 SGHNT, CDR2 YENEEA.

Written as DNA, the CDR3 is TGCGCCAGCAGCACCGGGACTAGCGGGAGCACAGGGTCCACAGATACGCAGTATTTT. Protein: CASSTGTSGSTGSTDTQYF. The chain employs TRBV10-1 and TRBJ2-3; 14 bases are shared with TRBD2. This CDR3 spans 19 amino acids. The germline gives CDR1 WNHNN, CDR2 SYGVQD (reference sequence). With V trimmed by 6 bases and J by 2 bases, 13 bases remained unmatched.

This chain connects TRBV5-4 to TRBJ2-1; the D gene is possibly TRBD2 (7 bases). The germline CDR1 and CDR2 sequences are SGHNT and YYREEE (reference sequence). Trimming removed 4 bases from V and 7 bases from J, with 18 bases in between. CDR3 length: 15 residues. The CDR3 bases are TGTGCCAGCAGCGGCCCTGGGGGGGCGAGGAATGAGCAGTTCTTC. This codes for CASSGPGGARNEQFF.